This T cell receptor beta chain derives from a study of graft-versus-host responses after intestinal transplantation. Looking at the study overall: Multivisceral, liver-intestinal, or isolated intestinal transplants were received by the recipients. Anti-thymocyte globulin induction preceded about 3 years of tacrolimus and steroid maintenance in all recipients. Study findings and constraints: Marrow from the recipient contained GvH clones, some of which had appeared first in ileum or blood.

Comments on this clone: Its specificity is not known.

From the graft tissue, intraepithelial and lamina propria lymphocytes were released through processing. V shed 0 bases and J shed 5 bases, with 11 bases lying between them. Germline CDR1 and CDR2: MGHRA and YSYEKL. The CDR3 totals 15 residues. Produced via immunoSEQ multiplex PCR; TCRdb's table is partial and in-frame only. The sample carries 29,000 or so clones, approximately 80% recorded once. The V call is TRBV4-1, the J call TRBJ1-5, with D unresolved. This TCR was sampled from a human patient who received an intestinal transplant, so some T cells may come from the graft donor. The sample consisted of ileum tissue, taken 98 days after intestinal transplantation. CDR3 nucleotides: TGCGCCAGCAGCCAAGATCAGGCTTACTATCAGCCCCAGCATTTT. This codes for CASSQDQAYYQPQHF.